This is a list of T cell receptor beta chains from one sample in a study of cytomegalovirus exposure and HLA in healthy donors. Some clones are missing from TCRdb's copy, which holds only in-frame ones; the method was immunoSEQ multiplex PCR. This sample has 150,000 to 200,000 clones, with just over 70% found just once. The sample was PBMCs. The source is a man younger than 35 in good health and CMV-seropositive. The CDR3 runs from the conserved cysteine through the conserved F or W. The order of the fields is J gene, V gene, CDR3 protein.

J: TRBJ1-1
V: TRBV2
CDR3: CASGRSGGRNTEAFF

J: TRBJ1-4
V: TRBV7-9
CDR3: CASRSDRGQVEKLFF

J: TRBJ1-1
V: TRBV5-1
CDR3: CASSLEHTEAFF

J: TRBJ1-2
V: TRBV9
CDR3: CASSEQGAGYGYTF

J: TRBJ2-1
V: TRBV27
CDR3: CASSLRETGRTNEQFF

J: TRBJ1-1
V: TRBV9
CDR3: CASSVAGLDTEAFF

J: TRBJ2-5
V: TRBV11-2
CDR3: CASSFSGGYQETQYF

J: TRBJ1-4
V: TRBV11-3
CDR3: CASSPGGGSGEKLFF

J: TRBJ2-4
V: TRBV29-1
CDR3: CSVLTVAKNIQYF

J: TRBJ2-1
V: TRBV5-1
CDR3: CASSWSGGGLDEQFF

J: TRBJ1-4
V: TRBV29-1
CDR3: CSVAREGNEKLFF

J: TRBJ2-1
V: TRBV4-1
CDR3: CASSQDPLAGSRGQFF

J: TRBJ2-5
V: TRBV10-3
CDR3: CAISTGQSQETQYF

J: TRBJ2-1
V: TRBV6-5
CDR3: CASSLAGAPHEQFF

J: TRBJ1-1
V: TRBV30
CDR3: CAWISQGARAFF

J: TRBJ2-5
V: TRBV5-1
CDR3: CASSRTREETQYF

J: TRBJ2-3
V: TRBV15
CDR3: CATSRDLRSTDTQYF